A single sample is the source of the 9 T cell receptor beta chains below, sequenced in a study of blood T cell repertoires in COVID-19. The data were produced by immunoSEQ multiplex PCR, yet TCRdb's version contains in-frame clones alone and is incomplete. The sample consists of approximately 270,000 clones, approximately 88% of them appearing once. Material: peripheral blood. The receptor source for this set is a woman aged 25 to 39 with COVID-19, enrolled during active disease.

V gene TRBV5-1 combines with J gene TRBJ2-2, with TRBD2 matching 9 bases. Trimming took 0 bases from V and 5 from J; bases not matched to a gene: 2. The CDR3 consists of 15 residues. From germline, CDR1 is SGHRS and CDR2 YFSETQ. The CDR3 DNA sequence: TGCGCCAGCAGCTTGGAGCTAGCGGGGACCGGGGAGCTGTTTTTT. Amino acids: CASSLELAGTGELFF.

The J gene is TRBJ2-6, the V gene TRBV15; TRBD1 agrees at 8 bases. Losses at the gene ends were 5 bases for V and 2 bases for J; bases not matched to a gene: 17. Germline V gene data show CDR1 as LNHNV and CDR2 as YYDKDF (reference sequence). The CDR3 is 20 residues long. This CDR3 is CATSRTKLDRVGAGANVLTF. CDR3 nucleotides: TGTGCCACCAGCCGAACCAAATTGGACAGGGTAGGGGCTGGGGCCAACGTCCTGACTTTC.

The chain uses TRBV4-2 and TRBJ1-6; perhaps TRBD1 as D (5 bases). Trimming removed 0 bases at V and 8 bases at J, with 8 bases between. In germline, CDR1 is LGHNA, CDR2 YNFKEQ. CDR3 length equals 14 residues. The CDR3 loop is CASSQDRADSPLHF. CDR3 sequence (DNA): TGTGCCAGCAGCCAAGACAGGGCGGATTCACCCCTCCACTTT.

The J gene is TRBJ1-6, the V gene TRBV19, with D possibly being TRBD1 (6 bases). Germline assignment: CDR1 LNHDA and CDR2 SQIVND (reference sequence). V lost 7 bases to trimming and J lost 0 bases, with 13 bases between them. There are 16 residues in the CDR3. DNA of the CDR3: TGTGCCAGTAAGGACAGCCCGACCTCCTATAATTCACCCCTCCACTTT. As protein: CASKDSPTSYNSPLHF.

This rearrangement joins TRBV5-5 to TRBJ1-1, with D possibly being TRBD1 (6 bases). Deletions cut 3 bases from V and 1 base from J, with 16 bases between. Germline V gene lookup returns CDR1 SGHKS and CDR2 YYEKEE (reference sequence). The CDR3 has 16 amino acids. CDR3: CASSSRGAAGNTEAFF. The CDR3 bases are TGTGCCAGCAGCTCCAGGGGAGCGGCGGGGAACACTGAAGCTTTCTTT.

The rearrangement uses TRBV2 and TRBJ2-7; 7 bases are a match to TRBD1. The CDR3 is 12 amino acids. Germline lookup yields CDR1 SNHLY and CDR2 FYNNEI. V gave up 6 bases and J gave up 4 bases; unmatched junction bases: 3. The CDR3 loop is CASRRDSYEQYF. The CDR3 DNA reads TGTGCCAGCAGGAGGGACAGTTACGAGCAGTACTTC.

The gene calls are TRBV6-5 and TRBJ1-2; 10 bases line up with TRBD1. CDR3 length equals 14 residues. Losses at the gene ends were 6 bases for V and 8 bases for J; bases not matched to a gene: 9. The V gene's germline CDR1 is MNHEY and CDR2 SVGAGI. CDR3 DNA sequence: TGTGCCAGCAGCCTTTGGACAGGGGGGGAAGGCTACACCTTC. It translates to CASSLWTGGEGYTF.

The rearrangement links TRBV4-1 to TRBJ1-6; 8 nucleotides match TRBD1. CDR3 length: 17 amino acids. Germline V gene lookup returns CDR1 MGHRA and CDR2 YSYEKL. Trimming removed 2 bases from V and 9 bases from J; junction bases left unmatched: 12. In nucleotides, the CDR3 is TGCGCCAGCAGCCAAAGACAGGGGAACTTAGAAGGTTCACCCCTCCACTTT. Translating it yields CASSQRQGNLEGSPLHF.

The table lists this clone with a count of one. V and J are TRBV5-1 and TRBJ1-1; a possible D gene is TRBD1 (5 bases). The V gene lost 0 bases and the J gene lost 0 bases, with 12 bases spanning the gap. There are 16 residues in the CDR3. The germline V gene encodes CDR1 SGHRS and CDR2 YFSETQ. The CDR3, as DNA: TGCGCCAGCAGCTTGGTCTCGGTGACAGTGAACACTGAAGCTTTCTTT. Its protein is CASSLVSVTVNTEAFF.